These 14 T cell receptor beta chains came from one sample sequenced in a study of patients and donors after allogeneic stem cell transplantation. Via MiXCR, TCRdb re-called the RT-PCR reads, giving one row per CDR3 protein. The table records about 24,000 distinct CDR3 sequences, around 40% of them present only once. Sequenced input: blood, either unsorted or a sorted T cell fraction (not recorded which). The receptor set was obtained from a human donor who was either an allogeneic HSCT recipient or a stem cell or donor lymphocyte infusion donor (not recorded which). It is not recorded whose cells these are; they may come from a transplant donor.

A few counts support this clonotype. The chain joins TRBV6-5 to TRBJ1-1, with D possibly matching TRBD1 (6 bases). Deletions cut 3 bases from V and 1 base from J, with 15 bases between. There are 16 residues in the CDR3. The germline V gene has CDR1 MNHEY and CDR2 SVGAGI. CDR3 DNA sequence: TGTGCCAGCAGTTATCGGACAGACTCCTGGAACACTGAAGCTTTCTTT. Amino acids: CASSYRTDSWNTEAFF.

This clonotype appeared a few times. This chain uses TRBV20-1 with TRBJ1-6; unclear D gene. V was cut by 3 bases and J by 0 bases, with 9 bases left in between. CDR1 and CDR2 (germline): DFQATT, SNEGSKA (reference sequence). The CDR3 runs to 15 residues. The CDR3 nucleotides are TGCAGTGCTAGTGGGCAGAGCTCCTATAATTCACCCCTCCACTTT. Its translation: CSASGQSSYNSPLHF.

The CDR3 DNA reads as TGTGCCAGCAGCCTCCCGACGGGGAGGGTGAACACTGAAGCTTTCTTT. This translates into CASSLPTGRVNTEAFF. V usage is TRBV11-2 and J usage is TRBJ1-1, with unresolved D. V lost 5 bases to trimming and J lost 0 bases, with 16 bases between them. CDR1 SGHAT and CDR2 FQNNGV come from the germline V gene. This CDR3 is built from 16 residues.

The chain is built from TRBV7-9 and TRBJ1-1; D is unresolved. Trimming shortened V by 2 bases and J by 5 bases, and 6 bases separated the two germline ends. Germline V gene lookup returns CDR1 SEHNR and CDR2 FQNEAQ (reference sequence). The CDR3 spans 12 residues. Written as DNA, the CDR3 is TGTGCCAGCAGCTTATTGAGTACTGAAGCTTTCTTT. Translated, it gives CASSLLSTEAFF.

J is TRBJ1-1 and V is TRBV5-1; D possibly corresponds to TRBD1 (5 bases). The CDR3 has 16 residues. Germline CDR1 and CDR2: SGHRS and YFSETQ. V lost 2 bases to trimming and J lost 4 bases, with 18 bases between them. The CDR3 is CASSLNTGGRSTEAFF. The CDR3 coding sequence is TGCGCCAGCAGCTTAAATACAGGAGGGCGTAGCACTGAAGCTTTCTTT.

This chain uses TRBV5-1 with TRBJ2-7, with 9 bases aligning to TRBD2. The CDR3 has 18 residues. The V gene's germline CDR1 is SGHRS and CDR2 YFSETQ. The V segment lost 0 bases and the J segment 0 bases; nucleotides outside the gene matches: 10. The CDR3 DNA follows: TGCGCCAGCAGCTTGGTGGCGTCTAGCGGGACTACCTCCTACGAGCAGTACTTC. Amino acids: CASSLVASSGTTSYEQYF.

The V call is TRBV4-2, the J call TRBJ1-4; a weak D match, TRBD1 (5 bases). CDR1 LGHNA and CDR2 YNFKEQ come from the germline V gene. The ends were cut back, 0 bases at V and 10 bases at J, with 9 bases in the middle. The CDR3 covers 13 residues. CDR3 region: CASSQDLGVKLFF. CDR3 nucleotides: TGTGCCAGCAGCCAAGACCTGGGGGTAAAACTGTTTTTT.

The genes are TRBV28 and TRBJ2-7; D gene ambiguous. This CDR3 spans 14 amino acids. Germline assignment: CDR1 MDHEN and CDR2 SYDVKM. Trimming took off 6 bases at V and 2 bases at J, with 14 bases between the two ends. The CDR3 region has the DNA TGTGCCAGCAGAGGTCCAGGATCGGCCTACGAGCAGTACTTC. Amino acid sequence: CASRGPGSAYEQYF.

This clonotype was counted only a few times. The chain couples TRBV10-3 to TRBJ1-1; D might be TRBD1 (6 bases). This CDR3 has 16 residues. V was shortened by 3 bases and J by 2 bases, with 16 bases between the two germline ends. Germline V gene data show CDR1 as ENHRY and CDR2 as SYGVKD. The DNA for the CDR3 is TGTGCCATCAGTGAAGGGGGGGGACGGACCAACACTGAAGCTTTCTTT. Its translation: CAISEGGGRTNTEAFF.

This chain uses TRBV6-6 with TRBJ1-3, with a tentative D call TRBD1 (6 bases). Germline CDR1 MNHNY, CDR2 SVGAGI (reference sequence). There are 15 residues in the CDR3. V shed 3 bases and J shed 0 bases, with 9 bases lying between them. CDR3 protein: CASSYPDSSGNTIYF. The CDR3, as DNA: TGTGCCAGCAGTTATCCGGACAGCTCTGGAAACACCATATATTTT.

The V and J genes are TRBV12-3 or TRBV12-4 and TRBJ1-3; unclear D gene. The V and J ends lost 6 bases and 0 bases respectively, with 6 bases between them. This CDR3 contains 13 residues. The CDR3 reads CASSPSSGNTIYF. The CDR3 coding sequence is TGTGCCAGCAGCCCAAGCTCTGGAAACACCATATATTTT.

The chain carries TRBV6-6 and TRBJ1-5, with 7 bases matching TRBD1. CDR3 length: 14 amino acids. Germline assignment: CDR1 MNHNY and CDR2 SVGAGI (reference sequence). Trimming took 6 bases from V and 3 from J; bases not matched to a gene: 5. This CDR3 is CASSHGQVNQPQHF. In DNA form, the CDR3 reads TGTGCCAGCAGCCACGGACAGGTCAATCAGCCCCAGCATTTT.

The chain combines TRBV12-3 or TRBV12-4 with TRBJ1-5; D is undetermined. This CDR3 has 12 amino acids. Trimming pared 1 base from V and 5 bases from J, leaving 3 bases between. The CDR3 sequence is CASSLGDQPQHF. The CDR3 nucleotides read TGTGCCAGCAGTTTAGGAGATCAGCCCCAGCATTTT.

The CDR3 DNA follows: TGTGCCAGCAGCTTAAGGGGAAACTCACCCCTCCACTTT. It yields the protein CASSLRGNSPLHF. The V gene is TRBV7-2, the J gene TRBJ1-6; D is perhaps TRBD1 (5 bases). Per germline, CDR1 SGHTA and CDR2 FQGNSA. The V gene lost 2 bases and the J gene lost 10 bases, with 9 bases spanning the gap. The CDR3 totals 13 residues.